Each of the 32 T cell receptor beta chains below was sequenced from the same sample in a study of T cell responses to AZD1222 COVID-19 vaccine. The protocol was immunoSEQ multiplex PCR, while the TCRdb copy is restricted to in-frame clones and leaves out a portion. The sample consists of under 130,000 clones, roughly 90% of them appearing once. The starting material was peripheral blood, obtained on day 0 of AZD1222 vaccination. These receptors were taken from an adult in good health.

The chain recombines TRBV29-1 with TRBJ2-1, with 7 bases that match TRBD2. V lost 7 bases to trimming and J lost 7 bases; unmatched junction nucleotides: 7. The CDR3 has 12 residues. The germline V gene encodes CDR1 SQVTM and CDR2 ANQGSEA. The CDR3, as DNA: TGCAGCGGTCTTGGGGGGGGTAATGAGCAGTTCTTC. Translation gives CSGLGGGNEQFF.

The gene calls are TRBV5-6 and TRBJ2-3; 13 bases align to TRBD2. With 4 bases clipped from V and 1 base from J, the junction kept 12 bases outside the gene matches. This CDR3 has 19 residues. Germline CDR1 reads SGHDT; CDR2 reads YYEEEE. In DNA form, the CDR3 reads TGTGCCAGCAGCCCTAGGACTAGCGGGGGTCTCCTGGGCACAGATACGCAGTATTTT. Residues: CASSPRTSGGLLGTDTQYF. The complete variable domain, with remaining parts taken from reference TRBV5-6 and TRBJ2-3, reads DAGVTQSPTHLIKTRGQQVTLRCSPKSGHDTVSWYQQALGQGPQFIFQYYEEEERQRGNFPDRFSGHQFPNYSSELNVNALLLGDSALYLCASSPRTSGGLLGTDTQYFGPGTRLTVL.

The chain joins TRBV7-8 to TRBJ1-1, with TRBD1 identical over 10 bases. This CDR3 has 16 residues. CDR1 is SGHVS, CDR2 FQNEAQ, per germline. V was clipped by 4 bases and J by 4 bases; unmatched bases: 9. CDR3 loop: CASSSGTGALGTEAFF. In DNA form, the CDR3 reads TGTGCCAGCAGCTCCGGGACAGGGGCGCTGGGCACTGAAGCTTTCTTT. Filled out from reference TRBV7-8 and TRBJ1-1, the complete variable domain reads GAGVSQSPRYKVAKRGQDVALRCDPISGHVSLFWYQQALGQGPEFLTYFQNEAQLDKSGLPSDRFFAERPEGSVSTLKIQRTQQEDSAVYLCASSSGTGALGTEAFFGQGTRLTVV.

V gene TRBV19 combines with J gene TRBJ1-4; TRBD1 agrees at 10 bases. The germline V gene encodes CDR1 LNHDA and CDR2 SQIVND (reference sequence). This CDR3 comprises 14 residues. V gave up 4 bases and J gave up 10 bases; unmatched junction bases: 6. The CDR3 sequence: CASSTTGGVGKLFF. CDR3 nucleotides: TGTGCCAGTAGTACGACAGGGGGCGTAGGAAAACTGTTTTTT.

The chain is built from TRBV9 and TRBJ1-6; D gene uncertain. The CDR3 has 14 amino acids. Germline CDR1 is SGDLS and CDR2 is YYNGEE. The ends were cut back, 0 bases at V and 4 bases at J, with 5 bases in the middle. This CDR3 is CASSVVQYNSPLHF. CDR3 bases: TGTGCCAGCAGCGTAGTACAGTATAATTCACCCCTCCACTTT.

The genes are TRBV19 and TRBJ1-2; a weak D match, TRBD1 (5 bases). CDR3 size: 12 residues. Germline CDR1 LNHDA, CDR2 SQIVND (reference sequence). This chain's CDR3 is CAAGRWDYGYTF. CDR3 nucleotide sequence: TGTGCAGCGGGGCGCTGGGACTATGGCTACACCTTC.

The chain couples TRBV5-4 to TRBJ1-2; D remains ambiguous. V was clipped by 4 bases and J by 2 bases, with 9 bases between them. This CDR3 contains 13 residues. Germline CDR1 SGHNT, CDR2 YYREEE (reference sequence). The CDR3 nucleotides are TGTGCCAGCAGCCTCCCGGGGAACTATGGCTACACCTTC. Translated, it gives CASSLPGNYGYTF.

V and J are TRBV15 and TRBJ1-5; maybe TRBD1 (6 bases). This CDR3 contains 17 residues. Trimming removed 4 bases at V and 2 bases at J, with 18 bases between. CDR1 is LNHNV and CDR2 is YYDKDF in the germline V gene (reference sequence). The CDR3 sequence: CATSILGGARGNQPQHF. Here the CDR3 DNA reads TGTGCCACCAGCATACTTGGGGGGGCGCGGGGCAATCAGCCCCAGCATTTT.

The V call is TRBV7-2, the J call TRBJ2-1; 7 positions agree with TRBD2. V shed 2 bases, J shed 5 bases, and the junction held 6 bases outside the gene matches. The CDR3 runs to 15 residues. The germline CDR1 and CDR2 sequences are SGHTA and FQGNSA. The CDR3 spells CASSLFTGGHNEQFF. The CDR3 DNA follows: TGTGCCAGCAGCTTATTTACGGGAGGCCACAATGAGCAGTTCTTC.

The rearrangement joins TRBV7-2 to TRBJ2-1; 10 bases agree with TRBD2. The CDR3 sequence is 15 residues long. CDR1 and CDR2 from the germline V gene are SGHTA and FQGNSA. V lost 5 bases to trimming and J lost 10 bases; unmatched junction nucleotides: 11. The CDR3 sequence is CASSHWGGTSEEQFF. CDR3 DNA: TGTGCCAGCAGCCATTGGGGCGGGACTAGCGAAGAGCAGTTCTTC. Together with reference TRBV7-2 and TRBJ2-1, the CDR3 gives the full variable domain: GAGVSQSPSNKVTEKGKDVELRCDPISGHTALYWYRQSLGQGLEFLIYFQGNSAPDKSGLPSDRFSAERTGGSVSTLTIQRTQQEDSAVYLCASSHWGGTSEEQFFGPGTRLTVL.

The rearrangement joins TRBV4-2 to TRBJ2-7, with TRBD2 matching over 8 bases. The CDR3 is 15 residues long. The germline CDR1 and CDR2 sequences are LGHNA and YNFKEQ. J gave up 1 base and V 3 bases, and 5 bases lay outside the gene matches. DNA of the CDR3: TGTGCCAGCAGCCAGAAGCGGGAGCCTTCCTACGAGCAGTACTTC. Protein sequence: CASSQKREPSYEQYF.

V usage is TRBV6-1 and J usage is TRBJ1-6; D gene uncertain. The CDR3 extends over 16 amino acids. Looked up from germline, CDR1 is MNHNS and CDR2 is SASEGT. The V gene lost 3 bases and the J gene lost 4 bases, with 13 bases spanning the gap. CDR3 bases: TGTGCCAGCAGTGAGCAGCCGGGCGATTATAATTCACCCCTCCACTTT. Its translation: CASSEQPGDYNSPLHF.

The chain has TRBV27 and TRBJ2-2; D is undetermined. The CDR3 runs 15 residues. Germline V gives CDR1 MNHEY, CDR2 SMNVEV (reference sequence). Trimming stripped 4 bases from V and 2 bases from J, with 11 bases between. The CDR3 bases are TGTGCCAGCAGTTCCGGACCGACTAACACCGGGGAGCTGTTTTTT. Amino acids: CASSSGPTNTGELFF.

The chain has TRBV5-6 and TRBJ2-7; 7 bases map to TRBD1. The junction had 4 bases not matched to a gene; V was cut back by 4 bases and J by 3 bases. Germline V gene lookup returns CDR1 SGHDT and CDR2 YYEEEE. The CDR3 covers 13 residues. CDR3 coding DNA: TGTGCCAGCAGCATCGGGGACAGCTACGAGCAGTACTTC. This sequence encodes CASSIGDSYEQYF.

CDR3 residues: CAIGNGEGETQYF. The CDR3 bases are TGTGCCATCGGGAACGGGGAGGGGGAGACCCAGTACTTC. The rearrangement joins TRBV10-3 to TRBJ2-5; 7 nucleotides line up with TRBD2. Germline V gene lookup returns CDR1 ENHRY and CDR2 SYGVKD. The CDR3 loop spans 13 amino acids. Trimming cost V 8 bases and J 5 bases; bases outside gene matches: 8.

This chain connects TRBV27 to TRBJ1-5; D is undetermined. This CDR3 is 14 amino acids long. Per germline, CDR1 MNHEY and CDR2 SMNVEV (reference sequence). Trimming left V 3 bases short and J 0 bases short, with 6 bases between. For the CDR3, the DNA is TGTGCCAGCAGTTTCCTGAATAGCAATCAGCCCCAGCATTTT. It yields the protein CASSFLNSNQPQHF.

A single count supports this clone. V usage is TRBV6-5 and J usage is TRBJ1-5, with 7 bases matching TRBD1. The CDR3 has 14 amino acids. Germline values: CDR1 MNHEY, CDR2 SVGAGI. V lost 5 bases, J lost 5 bases, and 6 bases stayed unmatched. The CDR3 here is CASSLGTDYQPQHF. The CDR3 nucleotides read TGTGCCAGCAGTCTAGGGACAGATTATCAGCCCCAGCATTTT.

The chain couples TRBV19 to TRBJ1-4; perhaps TRBD1 as D (5 bases). This CDR3 is 14 amino acids long. Trimming removed 9 bases from V and 0 bases from J, with 11 bases in between. Per germline, CDR1 LNHDA and CDR2 SQIVND (reference sequence). For the CDR3, the DNA is TGTGCCAGCCAGGGAGGGGCAACTAATGAAAAACTGTTTTTT. Residues: CASQGGATNEKLFF. Looking up the rest from reference TRBV19 and TRBJ1-4 gives the full variable domain: DGGITQSPKYLFRKEGQNVTLSCEQNLNHDAMYWYRQDPGQGLRLIYYSQIVNDFQKGDIAEGYSVSREKKESFPLTVTSAQKNPTAFYLCASQGGATNEKLFFGSGTQLSVL.

This clone was detected once. This chain links TRBV2 with TRBJ1-6; D perhaps matches TRBD1 (6 bases). The CDR3 runs 14 residues. The germline CDR1 and CDR2 sequences are SNHLY and FYNNEI. V was cut by 1 base and J by 10 bases, with 11 bases left in between. CDR3: CASSEDRVRSPLHF. Here the CDR3 DNA reads TGTGCCAGCAGTGAAGACAGGGTCAGATCACCCCTCCACTTT. The whole variable domain, remainder taken from reference TRBV2 and TRBJ1-6, is EPEVTQTPSHQVTQMGQEVILRCVPISNHLYFYWYRQILGQKVEFLVSFYNNEISEKSEIFDDQFSVERPDGSNFTLKIRSTKLEDSAMYFCASSEDRVRSPLHFGNGTRLTVT.

The J gene is TRBJ1-1, the V gene TRBV4-1, with 7 bases that match TRBD1. CDR1 MGHRA and CDR2 YSYEKL come from the germline V gene. V trimming: 8 bases; J trimming: 1 base; junction bases outside the gene matches: 4. This CDR3 spans 13 amino acids. The CDR3 DNA reads as TGCGCCAGCCGCAGGACAGGGAACACTGAAGCTTTCTTT. This codes for CASRRTGNTEAFF.

The V and J genes are TRBV7-2 and TRBJ1-6; tentatively, D is TRBD1 (5 bases). Germline CDR1 is SGHTA and CDR2 is FQGNSA. The V end lost 4 bases, the J end lost 6 bases, and 10 bases lay between the germline ends. The CDR3 is 14 residues long. The CDR3 DNA sequence: TGTGCCAGCAGCTACGGACAAGTTAATTCACCCCTCCACTTT. As protein: CASSYGQVNSPLHF.

The chain employs TRBV3-1 (or the pseudogene TRBV3-2) and TRBJ1-3; D uncertain. V was clipped by 4 bases and J by 8 bases, with 6 bases between them. CDR1 LGHDT and CDR2 YNNKEL come from the germline V gene (reference sequence). The CDR3 is 11 residues long. The chain's CDR3 is CASSPGDTIYF. DNA for the CDR3: TGTGCCAGCAGCCCCGGGGACACCATATATTTT.

The chain has TRBV12-3 or TRBV12-4 and TRBJ2-4, with 7 bases matching TRBD2. The trim removed 5 bases at V and 14 bases at J, leaving 9 bases unmatched. The CDR3 is made up of 12 amino acids. DNA of the CDR3: TGTGCCAGCAGTCCCGGACTAGGCAGGGAGTACTTC. This codes for CASSPGLGREYF.

The chain couples TRBV7-2 to TRBJ2-5; D call uncertain. CDR3 size: 12 residues. Deletions cut 2 bases from V and 3 bases from J, with 4 bases between. Looked up from germline, CDR1 is SGHTA and CDR2 is FQGNSA. CDR3 protein: CASSLREETQYF. The CDR3 region has the DNA TGTGCCAGCAGCTTACGGGAAGAGACCCAGTACTTC. The whole variable domain, filled in from reference TRBV7-2 and TRBJ2-5, reads GAGVSQSPSNKVTEKGKDVELRCDPISGHTALYWYRQSLGQGLEFLIYFQGNSAPDKSGLPSDRFSAERTGGSVSTLTIQRTQQEDSAVYLCASSLREETQYFGPGTRLLVL.

Notes on this clone: Compared with germline, one end of the junction differs, possibly owing to a read error. The rearrangement joins TRBV7-7 to TRBJ2-7; D remains ambiguous. The germline V gene encodes CDR1 SSHAT and CDR2 FNYEAQ (reference sequence). This CDR3 has 10 amino acids. The CDR3 nucleotides are TGTGCTAGCACCTACTACGAGCAGTACTTC. Amino acids: CASTYYEQYF.

This chain connects TRBV29-1 to TRBJ2-1, with D maybe TRBD1 (5 bases). The germline V and J ends were trimmed by 3 bases and 7 bases, with 13 bases remaining between them. The CDR3 has 13 amino acids. Germline V gene lookup returns CDR1 SQVTM and CDR2 ANQGSEA. CDR3 region: CSVDIQGTNEQFF. CDR3 coding DNA: TGCAGCGTTGACATTCAGGGCACGAATGAGCAGTTCTTC.

The rearrangement uses TRBV21-1 and TRBJ1-2; whether TRBD1, the table's D call, matches the DNA was not checked. TRBV21-1 is classified as a pseudogene. The CDR3 runs to 14 residues. The CDR3 DNA is TGTGCCAGCAGTCAGACAGGCGAAACCTATGGCTACACCTTC. It encodes CASSQTGETYGYTF.

The chain has TRBV19 and TRBJ2-2; no clear D. Trimming removed 1 base from V and 0 bases from J, with 15 bases in between. Germline assignment: CDR1 LNHDA and CDR2 SQIVND (reference sequence). The CDR3 has 18 amino acids. Written as DNA, the CDR3 is TGTGCCAGTAGTATAGTGTCGGGCAAACGGACGAACACCGGGGAGCTGTTTTTT. Protein: CASSIVSGKRTNTGELFF. Full variable domain (remainder filled in from reference TRBV19 and TRBJ2-2): DGGITQSPKYLFRKEGQNVTLSCEQNLNHDAMYWYRQDPGQGLRLIYYSQIVNDFQKGDIAEGYSVSREKKESFPLTVTSAQKNPTAFYLCASSIVSGKRTNTGELFFGEGSRLTVL.

The chain links TRBV12-3 or TRBV12-4 to TRBJ1-1; tentative D call: TRBD1 (5 bases). V lost 5 bases and J 7 bases, leaving 11 bases between the germline ends. CDR3 length: 12 amino acids. CDR3 amino acids: CASSLGTVEAFF. DNA for the CDR3: TGTGCCAGCAGTCTAGGGACGGTTGAAGCTTTCTTT.

V and J are TRBV2 and TRBJ1-2; D unresolved. V lost 7 bases, J lost 8 bases, and 17 bases lay in between. This CDR3 has 13 amino acids. CDR1 and CDR2 (germline): SNHLY, FYNNEI. The CDR3 DNA sequence: TGTGCCAGCAAAATGGACGTCTCCTACGGCTACACCTTC. Translation gives CASKMDVSYGYTF.

This clone was recorded only once. V usage is TRBV19 and J usage is TRBJ1-1, with D unclear. V was pared by 3 bases and J by 1 base, with 6 bases between. Germline V gene sequence: CDR1 LNHDA, CDR2 SQIVND (reference sequence). This CDR3 contains 13 residues. As DNA, the CDR3 is TGTGCCAGTAGTATGAAAGAGAACACTGAAGCTTTCTTT. Its translation is CASSMKENTEAFF.

V gene TRBV6-5 combines with J gene TRBJ1-2, with TRBD1 matching 8 bases. Germline CDR1 MNHEY, CDR2 SVGAGI. The V segment lost 7 bases and the J segment 8 bases; nucleotides outside the gene matches: 9. The CDR3 extends over 13 amino acids. CDR3 protein: CASTDTGGRGYTF. CDR3 in DNA: TGTGCCAGCACCGATACAGGGGGACGGGGCTACACCTTC.